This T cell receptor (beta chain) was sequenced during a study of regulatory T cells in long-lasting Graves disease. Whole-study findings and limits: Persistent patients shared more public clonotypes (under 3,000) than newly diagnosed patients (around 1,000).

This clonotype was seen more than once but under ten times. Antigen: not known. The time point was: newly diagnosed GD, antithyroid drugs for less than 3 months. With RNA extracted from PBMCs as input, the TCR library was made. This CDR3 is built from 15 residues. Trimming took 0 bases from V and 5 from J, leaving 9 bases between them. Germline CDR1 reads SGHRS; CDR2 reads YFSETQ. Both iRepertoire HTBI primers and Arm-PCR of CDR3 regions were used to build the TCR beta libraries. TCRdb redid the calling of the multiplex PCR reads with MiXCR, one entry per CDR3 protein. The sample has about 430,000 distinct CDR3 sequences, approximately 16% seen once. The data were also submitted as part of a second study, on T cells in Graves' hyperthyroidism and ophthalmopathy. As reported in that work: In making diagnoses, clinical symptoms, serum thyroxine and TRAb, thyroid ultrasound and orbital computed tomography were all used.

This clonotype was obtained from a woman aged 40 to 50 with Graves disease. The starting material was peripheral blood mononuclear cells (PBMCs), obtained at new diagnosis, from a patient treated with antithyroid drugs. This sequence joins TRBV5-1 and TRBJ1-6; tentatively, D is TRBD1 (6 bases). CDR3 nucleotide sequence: TGCGCCAGCAGCTTGGTGACAGGAGATAATTCACCCCTCCACTTT. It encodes CASSLVTGDNSPLHF.